A single sample gave rise to the 9 T cell receptor beta chains below, sequenced in a study of response to subunit inactivated influenza vaccine. Via MiXCR, TCRdb re-called the RT-PCR reads, giving one row per CDR3 protein. This table holds 400,000 to 650,000 distinct CDR3 sequences, approximately 6.9% found once. Sequencing used PBMCs from blood, obtained less than 25 months after vaccination. The source is a man aged 50-75 years who received an inactivated influenza vaccine.

CDR3 bases: TGTGCCTGGAGTTCTTTGGGATTGGCGGAGGAGCAGTTCTTC. As protein: CAWSSLGLAEEQFF. V usage is TRBV30 and J usage is TRBJ2-1; unclear D gene. The germline V and J ends were trimmed by 2 bases and 10 bases, with 18 bases remaining between them. Germline V lookup: CDR1 GTSNPN, CDR2 SVGIG (reference sequence). The CDR3 is made up of 14 amino acids.

The chain uses TRBV7-2 and TRBJ2-7; 7 bases map to TRBD1. The junction had 5 bases not matched to a gene; V was cut back by 5 bases and J by 4 bases. Germline lookup yields CDR1 SGHTA and CDR2 FQGNSA. The CDR3 totals 13 residues. CDR3 loop: CASSKGQRYEQYF. DNA for the CDR3: TGTGCCAGCAGCAAGGGACAGAGATACGAGCAGTACTTC.

This clonotype was found a few times. The chain carries TRBV5-1 and TRBJ2-1; no clear D. Germline-derived CDR1 and CDR2 are SGHRS and YFSETQ. The CDR3 extends over 13 amino acids. With 0 bases removed from V and 9 bases from J, the gap between germline ends came to 10 bases. This CDR3 is CASSLAARIEQFF. CDR3 coding DNA: TGCGCCAGCAGCTTGGCCGCTAGAATTGAGCAGTTCTTC.

This clonotype was seen a handful of times. The CDR3 region is CASNSGNTGELFF. DNA for the CDR3: TGCGCCAGCAATTCGGGGAACACCGGGGAGCTGTTTTTT. The rearrangement uses TRBV5-1 and TRBJ2-2; no firm D call. Germline V gene lookup returns CDR1 SGHRS and CDR2 YFSETQ. The CDR3 is 13 amino acids. Trimming took off 6 bases at V and 1 base at J, with 7 bases between the two ends.

This clonotype was counted between two and nine times. The chain combines TRBV5-1 with TRBJ2-7; TRBD1 matches 7 bases. CDR3 length: 13 residues. Germline-derived CDR1 and CDR2 are SGHRS and YFSETQ. The J segment lost 1 base and the V segment lost 5 bases, leaving 3 bases of the junction unmatched. The DNA of the CDR3 is TGCGCCAGCAGGCAGGGGGATTCCTACGAGCAGTACTTC. It codes for CASRQGDSYEQYF.

This clonotype has just a few counts. The gene calls are TRBV19 and TRBJ2-1; TRBD2 might be the D (6 bases). Germline CDR1 LNHDA, CDR2 SQIVND (reference sequence). The CDR3 loop spans 14 amino acids. Between the trimmed V and J ends, which lost 7 bases and 6 bases, there was a span of 16 bases. This chain's CDR3 is CASTLSGGSNEQFF. CDR3 DNA: TGTGCCAGTACCCTATCCGGGGGAAGCAATGAGCAGTTCTTC.

The V gene is TRBV27, the J gene TRBJ2-2; the D is unclear. Germline V gives CDR1 MNHEY, CDR2 SMNVEV (reference sequence). CDR3 length equals 16 residues. The V end lost 3 bases, the J end lost 3 bases, and 14 bases lay between the germline ends. Here the CDR3 DNA reads TGTGCCAGCAGTTTTTTACGACCCGTGCACACCGGGGAGCTGTTTTTT. This codes for CASSFLRPVHTGELFF.

This clonotype was seen repeatedly, ten times or more. The CDR3 here is CASSGHSGANVLTF. CDR3 DNA sequence: TGTGCCAGCAGTGGCCACTCTGGGGCCAACGTCCTGACTTTC. V gene TRBV6-2 or TRBV6-3 combines with J gene TRBJ2-6; D unclear. V lost 5 bases to trimming and J lost 0 bases, with 5 bases between them. The CDR3 is 14 amino acids. The germline V gene encodes CDR1 MNHEY and CDR2 SVGEGT.

The table lists this clonotype with a few counts. The genes are TRBV6-5 and TRBJ2-3; 14 bases match TRBD2. The J segment lost 0 bases and the V segment lost 10 bases, leaving 9 bases of the junction unmatched. Germline V lookup: CDR1 MNHEY, CDR2 SVGAGI. The length of the CDR3 is 17 residues. The CDR3 sequence: CATIRTSGGRSTDTQYF. CDR3 DNA sequence: TGTGCCACCATTAGGACTAGCGGGGGGCGTAGCACAGATACGCAGTATTTT.